This T cell receptor (beta chain) was recovered during a study of breast tumors, draining lymph nodes, adjacent tissues. The study's findings and limits: The lymph node origin of tumor T cells was framed as consistent with a hypothesis, not demonstrated. The data were judged consistent with most tumor T cells coming from lymph node and expanding in tumor.

A note on this clonotype: What it recognizes is unknown.

Breast cancer patients provided tissue from their axillary draining lymph nodes. Germline V gene sequence: CDR1 SQVTM, CDR2 ANQGSEA. The CDR3 has 12 residues. J gave up 10 bases and V 7 bases, and 8 bases lay outside the gene matches. One entry per CDR3 protein, called by TCRdb with MiXCR from the multiplex PCR reads. The sample records 290,000 or so distinct CDR3 sequences, over 25% being singletons. This clonotype originated in a female donor with breast cancer. Some clones in this sample may be carry-over from other donors' samples. The sequencing input was axillary lymph node tissue. V and J are TRBV29-1 and TRBJ1-1, with 11 bases aligning to TRBD1. Written as DNA, the CDR3 is TGCAGCGCTCCGGGACAGGGGGGGCGAGCTTTCTTT. Its translation is CSAPGQGGRAFF.